The clone carrying this T cell receptor beta chain has more than one count but fewer than ten. Its antigen is unidentified. This specimen belongs to a study of siplizumab effects on memory and regulatory T cells. Germline V gene lookup returns CDR1 LNHDA and CDR2 SQIVND (reference sequence). The V gene end was trimmed by 5 bases and the J gene end by 0 bases; junction bases not matched to a gene: 3. The CDR3 consists of 15 residues. Study results and caveats: Mappable alloreactive CD4+ clones were on average 68.8% Treg-derived with siplizumab, around 26% in controls. An assignable phenotype, naive or memory, was missing from roughly 84-95% of proliferating CD4+ or CD8+ clones.

Assay: immunoSEQ multiplex PCR; the TCRdb copy retains only in-frame clones and omits some. The data contain about 70,000 clones, 88% of them singletons. Sample: Tregs sorted from blood. The sequence was obtained from a human donor in good health. The genes are TRBV19 and TRBJ2-1, with 8 bases that match TRBD1. CDR3 residues: CASSPTGVSYNEQFF. The CDR3 DNA is TGTGCCAGTAGTCCGACAGGGGTCTCCTACAATGAGCAGTTCTTC. The whole variable domain, remainder taken from reference TRBV19 and TRBJ2-1, is DGGITQSPKYLFRKEGQNVTLSCEQNLNHDAMYWYRQDPGQGLRLIYYSQIVNDFQKGDIAEGYSVSREKKESFPLTVTSAQKNPTAFYLCASSPTGVSYNEQFFGPGTRLTVL.